This TCR beta chain was identified in a study of blood T cell repertoires in COVID-19. The germline V gene encodes CDR1 LNHDA and CDR2 SQIVND (reference sequence). The length of the CDR3 is 14 residues. The V and J ends lost 3 bases and 7 bases, in that order; junction bases with no gene match: 6. This clone was seen once. Using immunoSEQ multiplex PCR, the repertoire was profiled, and TCRdb retains in-frame clones only, with some absent. The sample has approximately 220,000 clones; 90% are singletons. The chain recombines TRBV19 with TRBJ2-1; 7 bases are shared with TRBD2. The sequence was collected from a man aged 30 to 39 who had been exposed to COVID-19. The sequenced sample was PBMCs or T cells enriched from blood (not recorded which). The CDR3 DNA is TGTGCCAGTAGTATGCAAGCGGGGATGAATGAGCAGTTCTTC. Translation gives CASSMQAGMNEQFF.